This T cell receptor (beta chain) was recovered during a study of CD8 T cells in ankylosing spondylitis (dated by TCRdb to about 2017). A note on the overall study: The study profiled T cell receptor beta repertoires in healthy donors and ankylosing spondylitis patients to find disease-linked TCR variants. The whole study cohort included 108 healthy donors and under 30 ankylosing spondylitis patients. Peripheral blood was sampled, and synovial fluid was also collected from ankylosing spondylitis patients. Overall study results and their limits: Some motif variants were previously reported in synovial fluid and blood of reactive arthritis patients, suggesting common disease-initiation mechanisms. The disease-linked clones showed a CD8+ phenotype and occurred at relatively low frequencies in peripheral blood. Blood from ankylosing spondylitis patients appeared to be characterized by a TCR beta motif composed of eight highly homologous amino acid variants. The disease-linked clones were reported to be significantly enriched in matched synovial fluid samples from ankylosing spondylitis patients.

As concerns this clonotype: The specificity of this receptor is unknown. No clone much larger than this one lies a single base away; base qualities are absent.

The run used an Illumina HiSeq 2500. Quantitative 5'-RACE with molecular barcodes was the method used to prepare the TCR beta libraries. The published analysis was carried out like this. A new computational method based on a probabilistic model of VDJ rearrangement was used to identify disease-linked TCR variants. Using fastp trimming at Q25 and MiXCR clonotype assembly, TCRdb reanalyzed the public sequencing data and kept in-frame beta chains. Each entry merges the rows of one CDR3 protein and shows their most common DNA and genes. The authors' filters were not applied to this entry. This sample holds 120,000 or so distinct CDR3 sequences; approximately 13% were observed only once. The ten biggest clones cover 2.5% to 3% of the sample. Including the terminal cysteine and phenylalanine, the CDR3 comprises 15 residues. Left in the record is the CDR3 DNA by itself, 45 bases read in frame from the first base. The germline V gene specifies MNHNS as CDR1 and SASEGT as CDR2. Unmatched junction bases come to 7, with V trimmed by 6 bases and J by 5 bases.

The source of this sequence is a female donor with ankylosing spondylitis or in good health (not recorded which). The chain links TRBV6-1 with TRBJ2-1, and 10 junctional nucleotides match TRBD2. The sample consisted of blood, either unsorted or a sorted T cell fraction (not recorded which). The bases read TGTGCCAGCAGCCTTATAGCGGGGGGCAACAATGAGCAGTTCTTC. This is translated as CASSLIAGGNNEQFF.